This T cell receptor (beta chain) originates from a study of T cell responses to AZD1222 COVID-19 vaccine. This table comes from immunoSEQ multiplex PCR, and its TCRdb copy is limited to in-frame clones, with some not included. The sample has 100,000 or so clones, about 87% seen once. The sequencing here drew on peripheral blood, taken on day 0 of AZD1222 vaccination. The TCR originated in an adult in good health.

As DNA, the CDR3 is TGTGCCAGCAGTTTTTGGAGGAACACTGAAGCTTTCTTT. Translating it yields CASSFWRNTEAFF. The rearrangement joins TRBV27 to TRBJ1-1; D remains unclear. The germline V gene encodes CDR1 MNHEY and CDR2 SMNVEV (reference sequence). This CDR3 comprises 13 residues. V was cut by 3 bases and J by 1 base, with 6 bases left in between.